This T cell receptor beta chain was captured by sequencing in a study of shared clonotypes between healthy human individuals. Study overall: Donors were a couple of women and three men aged 18 to 49.

As to this clone: Its antigen is unidentified. This specimen includes other DNA sequences encoding the same CDR3.

Sequencing was performed with immunoSEQ multiplex PCR; in TCRdb, only in-frame clones are kept and a portion is missing. The profile shows approximately 2,300,000 clones, 85% to 95% of them singletons. The CD4+ fraction was divided into a CD45RA+ naive subset and a CD45RA-negative memory subset. The V end was cut by 0 bases, the J end by 0 bases, with 6 bases between. This CDR3 has 14 amino acids. From germline, CDR1 is GTSNPN and CDR2 SVGIG (reference sequence). Overall study findings and caveats: Richness estimates generally favored naive over memory subsets. Compared with clonotypes that all four donors shared, non-shared clonotypes had lower generation probabilities.

The sample comprised naive CD4+ T cells from PBMCs. Specified subset: CD45RA+ positively selected. The sequence came from a man between 18 and 29 years old in good health. Some clones in this sample may be carry-over from other donors' samples. The chain recombines TRBV30 with TRBJ1-3; no definite D call. DNA of the CDR3: TGTGCCTGGAGTGTACTAAACTCTGGAAACACCATATATTTT. Translation: CAWSVLNSGNTIYF.